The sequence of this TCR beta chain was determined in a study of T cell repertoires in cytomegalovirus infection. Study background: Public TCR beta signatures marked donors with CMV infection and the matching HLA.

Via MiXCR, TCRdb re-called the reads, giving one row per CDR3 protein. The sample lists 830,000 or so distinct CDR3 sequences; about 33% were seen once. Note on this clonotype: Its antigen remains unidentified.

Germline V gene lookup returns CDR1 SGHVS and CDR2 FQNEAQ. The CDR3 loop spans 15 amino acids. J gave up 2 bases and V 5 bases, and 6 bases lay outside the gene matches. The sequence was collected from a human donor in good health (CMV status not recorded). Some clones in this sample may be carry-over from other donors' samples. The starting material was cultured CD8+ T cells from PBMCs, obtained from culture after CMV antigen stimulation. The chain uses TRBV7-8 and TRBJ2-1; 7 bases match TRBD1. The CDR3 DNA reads TGTGCCAGCAGCGGAGCCGACAGGGCCTACAATGAGCAGTTCTTC. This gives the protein CASSGADRAYNEQFF.